One sample yielded the 10 T cell receptor beta chains listed below, sequenced in a study of blood T cell repertoires in COVID-19. Here immunoSEQ multiplex PCR was the method, and the copy in TCRdb shows in-frame clones only, minus some. The repertoire holds 200,000 to 300,000 clones, roughly 89% seen once, with approximately 1.4% in the top ten. Sequencing input: peripheral blood. These TCRs come from a middle-aged woman who had recovered from COVID-19.

In its sample, this clone was seen once. The chain joins TRBV27 to TRBJ2-5; tentative D call: TRBD1 (5 bases). The CDR3 has 13 amino acids. Trimming stripped 6 bases from V and 4 bases from J, with 12 bases between. From germline, CDR1 is MNHEY and CDR2 SMNVEV (reference sequence). The CDR3 is CASSGRGGETQYF. CDR3 nucleotides: TGTGCCAGCAGCGGTAGGGGTGGAGAGACCCAGTACTTC.

The J gene is TRBJ2-3, the V gene TRBV9; tentatively, D is TRBD1 (6 bases). CDR1 and CDR2 (germline): SGDLS, YYNGEE. This CDR3 region has 17 residues. Trimming removed 0 bases from V and 3 bases from J, with 17 bases in between. The CDR3 sequence is CASSVVGQGKGTDTQYF. The CDR3, as DNA: TGTGCCAGCAGCGTAGTGGGCCAGGGGAAGGGGACAGATACGCAGTATTTT.

This clone was recorded a few times. The chain joins TRBV27 to TRBJ1-4, with TRBD1 matching over 12 bases. CDR3 length: 15 amino acids. V shed 4 bases and J 7 bases; nucleotides not matched to a gene: 4. Germline V gives CDR1 MNHEY, CDR2 SMNVEV (reference sequence). The CDR3 DNA reads TGTGCCAGCAGTTACTTGGGACAGGGGGCTGAAAAACTGTTTTTT. Its translation: CASSYLGQGAEKLFF.

The chain carries TRBV6-5 and TRBJ2-7; 7 nucleotides agree with TRBD2. Germline lookup yields CDR1 MNHEY and CDR2 SVGAGI. V shed 6 bases, J shed 1 base, and the junction held 6 bases outside the gene matches. CDR3 length equals 14 residues. The CDR3 DNA reads as TGTGCCAGCAGGGACGGGGGGTCTTCCTACGAGCAGTACTTC. As protein: CASRDGGSSYEQYF.

The chain combines TRBV4-1 with TRBJ2-7, with TRBD2 matching 10 bases. From germline, CDR1 is MGHRA and CDR2 YSYEKL. There are 15 residues in the CDR3. J was trimmed by 6 bases and V by 0 bases; bases with no gene match: 5. The CDR3 DNA follows: TGCGCCAGCAGCCAAGATAACCTAGCGGGGGTCGAGCAGTACTTC. Protein sequence: CASSQDNLAGVEQYF.

The J gene is TRBJ1-1, the V gene TRBV3-1 (or the pseudogene TRBV3-2); 7 nucleotides line up with TRBD1. V was clipped by 2 bases and J by 4 bases; unmatched bases: 4. The germline V gene has CDR1 LGHDT and CDR2 YNNKEL (reference sequence). The CDR3 length is 14 residues. The CDR3 spells CASSQLYRGTEAFF. The CDR3 bases are TGTGCCAGCAGCCAACTTTACAGGGGCACTGAAGCTTTCTTT.

The J gene is TRBJ2-5, the V gene TRBV19; 9 nucleotides match TRBD1. Unmatched junction bases numbered 11, after V lost 5 bases and J lost 4 bases. The CDR3 has 16 amino acids. In germline, CDR1 is LNHDA, CDR2 SQIVND (reference sequence). The CDR3 protein is CASSVGTGPSGETQYF. In DNA, the CDR3 is TGTGCCAGTAGTGTAGGGACAGGGCCATCGGGAGAGACCCAGTACTTC.

This clone was detected once. J is TRBJ2-7 and V is TRBV12-3 or TRBV12-4; D is unclear. V shed 3 bases and J shed 1 base, with 7 bases lying between them. CDR3 length equals 13 residues. Here the CDR3 reads CASSFHRSYEQYF. CDR3 coding DNA: TGTGCCAGCAGTTTCCACAGATCCTACGAGCAGTACTTC.

This clone was picked up one time. The rearrangement links TRBV5-1 to TRBJ1-2; D gene uncertain. This CDR3 is built from 15 residues. V lost 4 bases, J lost 7 bases, and 20 bases lay in between. From germline, CDR1 is SGHRS and CDR2 YFSETQ. CDR3 coding DNA: TGCGCCAGCAGCCCAAACCCGGGAGGGAGCTCTGGCTACACCTTC. This encodes CASSPNPGGSSGYTF.

The chain uses TRBV5-6 and TRBJ2-5; 10 bases align to TRBD2. This CDR3 region has 15 residues. J gave up 4 bases and V 2 bases, and 5 bases lay outside the gene matches. Germline assignment: CDR1 SGHDT and CDR2 YYEEEE. CDR3 sequence: CASSLERGGRETQYF. CDR3 coding DNA: TGTGCCAGCAGCTTAGAGCGGGGGGGCAGAGAGACCCAGTACTTC.